This T cell receptor (beta chain) was identified during a study of CD8+CD57+ T cells in acquired aplastic anemia. Genomic DNA was employed as the template in profiling TCR beta VDJ and CDR3. TCRdb used MiXCR to reprocess the reads, holding one entry per CDR3 protein. The sample comprises 150,000 to 200,000 distinct CDR3 sequences, around 48% of which are singletons, and 2.5% to 3% rests with the top ten. Notes on the study in general: It was found that under 30 CD8+ CDR3 sequences were shared between patients and controls. For CD8+ Simpson's diversity, patients and controls showed no significant difference.

Worth noting for this clonotype: What it binds is unknown.

The ends lost 4 bases at V and 6 bases at J; junction bases unmatched: 3. The CDR3 contains 13 residues. Looked up from germline, CDR1 is SGHRS and CDR2 is YFSETQ. The authors sequenced patients whose flow cytometry had shown CD8+CD57+ cell expansion. The sequence was obtained from a human donor with aplastic anemia. The sequenced material came from sorted CD4+, CD8+, or CD8+CD57+ T cells (not recorded which) from PBMCs. The chain has TRBV5-1 and TRBJ2-1, with 8 positions matching TRBD2. Written as DNA, the CDR3 is TGCGCCAGCAGCCCCGGGACTAGCAATGAGCAGTTCTTC. The encoded protein is CASSPGTSNEQFF.